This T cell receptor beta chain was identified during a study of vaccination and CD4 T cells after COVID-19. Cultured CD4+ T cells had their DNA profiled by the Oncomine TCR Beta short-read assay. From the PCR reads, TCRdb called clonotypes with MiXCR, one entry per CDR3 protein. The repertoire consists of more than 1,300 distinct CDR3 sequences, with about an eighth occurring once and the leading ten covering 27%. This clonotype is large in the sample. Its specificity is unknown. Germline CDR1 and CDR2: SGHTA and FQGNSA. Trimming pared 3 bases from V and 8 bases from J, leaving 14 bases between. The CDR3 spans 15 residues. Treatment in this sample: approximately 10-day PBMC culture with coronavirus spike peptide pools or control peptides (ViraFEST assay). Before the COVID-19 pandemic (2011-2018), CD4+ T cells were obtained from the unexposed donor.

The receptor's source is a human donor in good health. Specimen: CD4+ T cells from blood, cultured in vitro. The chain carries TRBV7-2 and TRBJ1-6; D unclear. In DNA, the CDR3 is TGTGCCAGCAGCTTTAATTGGGGAGGATATTCACCCCTCCACTTT. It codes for CASSFNWGGYSPLHF.